The table lists the clone carrying this TCR beta chain with many counts. The CDR3 runs to 13 residues. Germline loops: CDR1 SQVTM, CDR2 ANQGSEA. Trimming at V came to 7 bases and at J to 5 bases, leaving 8 bases not matched to a gene. The entry originates in a study of read filtering for tumor transcriptome and immune sequencing. From approximately 400 ng of RNA, a library with molecular barcoded alpha/delta and beta/gamma adaptors was made. Each CDR3 protein is one row after TCRdb ran MiXCR on the reads. In the table there are 40,000 to 50,000 distinct CDR3 sequences, approximately 18% of which are singletons.

This clonotype was sampled from a donor aged 40 or over with multiple myeloma. The specimen sequenced was a population of CD138-negative cells sorted from bone marrow. V gene TRBV29-1 combines with J gene TRBJ2-7, with 10 bases that match TRBD1. The CDR3 DNA is TGCAGCGGGCGCAGGACAGGGGGAGACGAGCAGTACTTC. It yields the protein CSGRRTGGDEQYF.